These 23 T cell receptor beta chains share one sample of origin, sequenced in a study of CD8 T cells in ankylosing spondylitis. Each CDR3 protein is one row after TCRdb ran MiXCR on the 5' RACE reads. This table holds roughly 230,000 distinct CDR3 sequences, roughly 18% found once. The sequenced sample consisted of blood, either unsorted or a sorted T cell fraction (not recorded which). These receptors originate from a male donor with ankylosing spondylitis or in good health (not recorded which).

A few counts support this clonotype. The chain uses TRBV5-1 and TRBJ2-1, with a tentative D call TRBD2 (7 bases). Looked up from germline, CDR1 is SGHRS and CDR2 is YFSETQ. This CDR3 is 15 amino acids long. The V end lost 0 bases, the J end lost 2 bases, and 9 bases lay between the germline ends. CDR3 region: CASSLEGGPYNEQFF. CDR3 coding DNA: TGCGCCAGCAGCTTGGAGGGGGGGCCCTACAATGAGCAGTTCTTC.

This clonotype was seen many times. The rearrangement joins TRBV9 to TRBJ1-1; D is unresolved. Germline values: CDR1 SGDLS, CDR2 YYNGEE. Between the trimmed V and J ends, which lost 3 bases and 0 bases, there was a span of 6 bases. The CDR3 spans 13 residues. DNA of the CDR3: TGTGCCAGCAGCGGAAACATGAACACTGAAGCTTTCTTT. Translated, it gives CASSGNMNTEAFF.

The rearrangement links TRBV29-1 to TRBJ2-1, with 12 bases lining up with TRBD2. Per germline, CDR1 SQVTM and CDR2 ANQGSEA. The V segment lost 7 bases and the J segment 9 bases; nucleotides outside the gene matches: 10. This CDR3 is built from 14 residues. CDR3 loop: CSAEGLAGGGEQFF. For the CDR3, the DNA is TGCAGCGCCGAGGGGCTAGCGGGAGGGGGTGAGCAGTTCTTC.

This clonotype was picked up a small number of times. The chain links TRBV4-1 to TRBJ1-5; 8 bases line up with TRBD1. This CDR3 is built from 19 residues. The germline V gene encodes CDR1 MGHRA and CDR2 YSYEKL. Losses at the gene ends were 3 bases for V and 6 bases for J; bases not matched to a gene: 19. This chain's CDR3 is CASSHSPLRTGWRGQPQHF. The CDR3 DNA reads as TGCGCCAGCAGCCATTCACCCCTACGGACAGGGTGGCGGGGTCAGCCCCAGCATTTT.

This clonotype was counted only a few times. The rearrangement links TRBV12-3 or TRBV12-4 to TRBJ1-2; a possible D gene is TRBD1 (6 bases). CDR3 length equals 13 residues. V was pared by 3 bases and J by 4 bases, with 9 bases between. The CDR3 DNA follows: TGTGCCAGCAGTTTGGACAGTACCTATGGCTACACCTTC. Amino acid sequence: CASSLDSTYGYTF.

The rearrangement links TRBV4-1 to TRBJ1-5, with D tentatively TRBD1 (6 bases). Trimming stripped 1 base from V and 2 bases from J, with 9 bases between. This CDR3 has 15 amino acids. Germline CDR1 and CDR2: MGHRA and YSYEKL. The CDR3 sequence is CASSQVEGGNQPQHF. The CDR3 DNA reads as TGCGCCAGCAGCCAAGTCGAGGGGGGCAATCAGCCCCAGCATTTT.

This clonotype was seen a few times. CDR3 residues: CASSVTRWEGETQYF. In nucleotides, the CDR3 is TGCGCCAGCAGCGTAACGCGATGGGAAGGGGAGACCCAGTACTTC. The chain joins TRBV4-3 to TRBJ2-5, with D unclear. CDR1 and CDR2 from the germline V gene are LGHNA and YSLEER. The CDR3 runs 15 residues. The ends were cut back, 5 bases at V and 5 bases at J, with 18 bases in the middle.

The chain couples TRBV27 to TRBJ2-1; 7 bases are a match to TRBD2. The CDR3 sequence is 17 residues long. Germline loops: CDR1 MNHEY, CDR2 SMNVEV (reference sequence). Germline trimming cut 7 bases from V and 3 bases from J; bases unmatched to any gene: 15. CDR3 region: CASTRSSTSLLYNEQFF. DNA of the CDR3: TGTGCCAGCACCCGGTCGTCGACTAGCCTTCTCTACAATGAGCAGTTCTTC.

This clonotype showed up just a few times. One end of the junction is discordant with germline, which a read error may explain. The chain joins TRBV7-8 to TRBJ2-1; perhaps TRBD1 as D (5 bases). The CDR3 extends over 16 amino acids. Germline CDR1 is SGHVS and CDR2 is FQNEAQ. This chain's CDR3 is CASTLLLQVSYNEQFF. Here the CDR3 DNA reads TGTGCCAGCACCTTACTCCTACAGGTGTCCTACAATGAGCAGTTCTTC.

This clonotype showed up many times. V is TRBV6-5 and J is TRBJ2-6; D remains ambiguous. CDR1 and CDR2 from the germline V gene are MNHEY and SVGAGI. Trimming removed 8 bases from V and 7 bases from J, with 9 bases in between. The CDR3 sequence is 12 residues long. In DNA form, the CDR3 reads TGTGCCAGCTCCCCAGGAGCCAACGTCCTGACTTTC. Residues: CASSPGANVLTF.

This chain links TRBV29-1 with TRBJ2-1; TRBD2 is a possible D gene (6 bases). There are 13 residues in the CDR3. The V end lost 4 bases, the J end lost 4 bases, and 11 bases lay between the germline ends. The germline gives CDR1 SQVTM, CDR2 ANQGSEA. The DNA for the CDR3 is TGCAGCGTTGGGGAGGCAACTTACAATGAGCAGTTCTTC. It translates to CSVGEATYNEQFF.

V is TRBV11-2 and J is TRBJ2-4; 7 bases match TRBD2. The CDR3 length is 15 residues. Unmatched junction bases numbered 6, after V lost 1 base and J lost 6 bases. Germline assignment: CDR1 SGHAT and CDR2 FQNNGV. DNA of the CDR3: TGTGCCAGCAGCTTAGGTGGGAGGGCCGGAAACATTCAGTACTTC. Residues: CASSLGGRAGNIQYF.

A remark on this clonotype: The junction departs from the called germline gene at one end, perhaps through a read error. The rearrangement links TRBV3-1 to TRBJ1-5; D possibly corresponds to TRBD1 (5 bases). Germline CDR1 is LGHDT and CDR2 is YNNKEL (reference sequence). This CDR3 has 19 amino acids. CDR3 DNA: TGTGCCTGCAGTTTGTTCGTCGTTTTTGGGGGGAATAGCAATCAGCCCCAGCATTTT. Protein sequence: CACSLFVVFGGNSNQPQHF. Full variable domain (rest looked up from reference TRBV3-1 and TRBJ1-5): DTAVSQTPKYLVTQMGNDKSIKCEQNLGHDTMYWYKQDSKKFLKIMFSYNNKELIINETVPNRFSPKSPDKAHLNLHINSLELGDSAVYFCACSLFVVFGGNSNQPQHFGDGTRLSIL.

The V gene is TRBV7-9, the J gene TRBJ2-7, with 9 positions matching TRBD2. Germline V gives CDR1 SEHNR, CDR2 FQNEAQ (reference sequence). The CDR3 extends over 14 amino acids. Trimming took 4 bases from V and 0 from J; bases not matched to a gene: 1. DNA for the CDR3: TGTGCCAGCAGCTCTAGCGGGGTCTCCTACGAGCAGTACTTC. Protein product: CASSSSGVSYEQYF.

This chain uses TRBV9 with TRBJ2-1; TRBD2 matches 11 bases. The CDR3 contains 20 residues. From germline, CDR1 is SGDLS and CDR2 YYNGEE. The ends lost 0 bases at V and 5 bases at J; junction bases unmatched: 16. DNA of the CDR3: TGTGCCAGCAGCGTAGGGGGGATGCTACTAGCGGGAGACATAGACAATGAGCAGTTCTTC. Protein product: CASSVGGMLLAGDIDNEQFF. The full variable domain, with the rest looked up from reference TRBV9 and TRBJ2-1, is DSGVTQTPKHLITATGQRVTLRCSPRSGDLSVYWYQQSLDQGLQFLIQYYNGEERAKGNILERFSAQQFPDLHSELNLSSLELGDSALYFCASSVGGMLLAGDIDNEQFFGPGTRLTVL.

In this sample, this clonotype turned up many times. This chain joins TRBV3-1 and TRBJ2-7; D is perhaps TRBD1 (5 bases). CDR3 length: 16 residues. Germline lookup yields CDR1 LGHDT and CDR2 YNNKEL (reference sequence). Between the trimmed V and J ends, which lost 3 bases and 3 bases, there was a span of 18 bases. In nucleotides, the CDR3 is TGTGCCAGCAGCCACTTCCCCCCGACGCAGGGCTACGAGCAGTACTTC. Translation: CASSHFPPTQGYEQYF.

This sequence joins TRBV27 and TRBJ2-3; TRBD1 matches 7 bases. The germline V gene has CDR1 MNHEY and CDR2 SMNVEV (reference sequence). The CDR3 sequence is 14 residues long. V dropped 8 bases and J dropped 0; count of bases not matched to a gene: 5. The DNA for the CDR3 is TGTGCCAGCGCCAGGACAGGTAGCACAGATACGCAGTATTTT. This codes for CASARTGSTDTQYF.

This clonotype was picked up a small number of times. The CDR3 loop is CASSLMTSGQSYEQYF. For the CDR3, the DNA is TGTGCCAGCAGCCTCATGACTAGCGGGCAATCCTACGAGCAGTACTTC. This sequence joins TRBV7-9 and TRBJ2-7, with 10 bases matching TRBD2. The V gene end was trimmed by 5 bases and the J gene end by 1 base; junction bases not matched to a gene: 8. The CDR3 has 16 residues. Germline V gene data show CDR1 as SEHNR and CDR2 as FQNEAQ (reference sequence).

This clonotype showed up just a few times. The chain links TRBV20-1 to TRBJ2-1, with D maybe TRBD2 (5 bases). The V and J ends lost 0 bases and 6 bases respectively, with 9 bases between them. The CDR3 extends over 13 amino acids. The germline V gene encodes CDR1 DFQATT and CDR2 SNEGSKA (reference sequence). The CDR3 DNA follows: TGCAGTGCTAGAGATTTGCTAGCCAATGAGCAGTTCTTC. Protein: CSARDLLANEQFF.

This clonotype was seen a few times. V and J are TRBV6-5 and TRBJ2-7; 11 bases match TRBD2. V was clipped by 0 bases and J by 5 bases; unmatched bases: 3. Germline V gene data show CDR1 as MNHEY and CDR2 as SVGAGI. CDR3 length: 15 residues. CDR3 region: CASSYSSGRAHEQYF. The CDR3 nucleotides are TGTGCCAGCAGTTACTCTAGCGGGAGGGCCCACGAGCAGTACTTC.

This clonotype was observed many times. The V gene is TRBV25-1, the J gene TRBJ2-2; 8 bases agree with TRBD2. CDR3 length: 16 residues. Germline V lookup: CDR1 MGHDK, CDR2 SYGVNS. The trim removed 2 bases at V and 3 bases at J, leaving 5 bases unmatched. The CDR3 DNA is TGTGCCAGCAGTGAAGGCGGACTAGCAGACACCGGGGAGCTGTTTTTT. Translation: CASSEGGLADTGELFF. The variable domain in full, with the rest retrieved from reference TRBV25-1 and TRBJ2-2, is EADIYQTPRYLVIGTGKKITLECSQTMGHDKMYWYQQDPGMELHLIHYSYGVNSTEKGDLSSESTVSRIRTEHFPLTLESARPSHTSQYLCASSEGGLADTGELFFGEGSRLTVL.

The table lists this clonotype with many counts. The rearrangement joins TRBV28 to TRBJ1-4; no clear D. V lost 3 bases and J lost 2, with 13 bases in between. Germline V CDR1 and CDR2: MDHEN, SYDVKM. The CDR3 sequence is 16 residues long. The CDR3 region has the DNA TGTGCCAGCAGTTTTTCCCTGGGTTCGACTAATGAAAAACTGTTTTTT. Its protein product is CASSFSLGSTNEKLFF.

The V gene is TRBV24-1, the J gene TRBJ2-3; D is uncertain. There are 12 residues in the CDR3. The germline V gene has CDR1 KGHDR and CDR2 SFDVKD. The V and J ends lost 2 bases and 4 bases respectively, with 3 bases between them. This CDR3 is CATSDSSDTQYF. DNA of the CDR3: TGTGCCACCAGTGATTCCTCAGATACGCAGTATTTT.